This T cell receptor (beta chain) was identified in a study of blood T cells in healthy people across ages. About the study: Researchers report that template switching captured about one barcoded beta molecule per two T cells.

V was pared by 7 bases and J by 0 bases, with 5 bases of the junction left unmatched. Germline values: CDR1 LNHDA, CDR2 SQIVND (reference sequence). The CDR3 spans 15 residues. Study observations and caveats: Greater diversity and more naive CD4+ cells were seen in long-lived donors than in aged donors. Percentage of naive T cells showed a strong correlation with TCR beta diversity. Among T cells, TCR beta diversity per million cells dropped roughly linearly as age rose.

Concerning this clonotype: Its antigen is currently unknown.

PCR was performed a second time for about 6 to 12 cycles using a sample-barcoded 5' primer and a J-beta primer mix. Using its own MiXCR run on the 5' RACE reads, TCRdb lists one record per CDR3 protein. This sample has approximately 1,000,000 distinct CDR3 sequences, with less than 50% found just once. This sequence joins TRBV19 and TRBJ2-1; 8 positions agree with TRBD2. This receptor was obtained from a woman in her fifties or sixties in good health. Input material: blood. The CDR3 is CASTRTSYSYNEQFF. Written as DNA, the CDR3 is TGTGCCAGTACCAGGACTAGCTACTCCTACAATGAGCAGTTCTTC.